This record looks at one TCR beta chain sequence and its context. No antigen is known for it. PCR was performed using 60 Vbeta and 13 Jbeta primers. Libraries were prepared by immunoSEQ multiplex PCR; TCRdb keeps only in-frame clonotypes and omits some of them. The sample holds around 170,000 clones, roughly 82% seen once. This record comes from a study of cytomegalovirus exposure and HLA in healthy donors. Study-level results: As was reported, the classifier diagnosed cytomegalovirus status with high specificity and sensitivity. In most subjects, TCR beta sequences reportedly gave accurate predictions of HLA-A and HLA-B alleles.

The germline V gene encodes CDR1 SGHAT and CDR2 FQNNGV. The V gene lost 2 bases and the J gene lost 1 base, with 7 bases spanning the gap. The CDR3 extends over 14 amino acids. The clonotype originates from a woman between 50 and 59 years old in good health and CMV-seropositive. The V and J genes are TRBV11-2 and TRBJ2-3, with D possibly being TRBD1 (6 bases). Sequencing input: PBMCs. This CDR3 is CASSLNRGTDTQYF. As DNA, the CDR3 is TGTGCCAGCAGCTTAAACAGGGGCACAGATACGCAGTATTTT.